The sequence of this TCR beta chain was determined in a study of T cell responses to AZD1222 COVID-19 vaccine. The repertoire was sequenced with immunoSEQ multiplex PCR; TCRdb's copy has only in-frame clones and lacks some. The sample contains approximately 140,000 clones, approximately 90% of which appear only once. This receptor was taken from an adult in good health. The sequencing used peripheral blood, collected on day 0 of AZD1222 vaccination.

Here the CDR3 DNA reads TGTGCCACCAGTGATCTGGGACAGGGGGCCTACACCGGGGAGCTGTTTTTT. It translates to CATSDLGQGAYTGELFF. The chain carries TRBV24-1 and TRBJ2-2, with 12 bases fitting TRBD1. Germline loops: CDR1 KGHDR, CDR2 SFDVKD. V trimming: 3 bases; J trimming: 3 bases; junction bases outside the gene matches: 4. This CDR3 comprises 17 residues.